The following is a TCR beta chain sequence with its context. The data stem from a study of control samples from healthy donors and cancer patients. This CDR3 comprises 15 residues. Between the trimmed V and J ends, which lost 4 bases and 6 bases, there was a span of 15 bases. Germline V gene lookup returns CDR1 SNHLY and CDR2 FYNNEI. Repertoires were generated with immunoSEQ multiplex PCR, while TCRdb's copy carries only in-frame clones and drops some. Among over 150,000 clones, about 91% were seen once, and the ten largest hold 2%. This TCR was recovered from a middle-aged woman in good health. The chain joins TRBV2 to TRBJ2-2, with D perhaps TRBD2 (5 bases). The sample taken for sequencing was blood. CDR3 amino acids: CASSGENPPPGELFF. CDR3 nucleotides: TGTGCCAGCAGTGGGGAGAACCCACCCCCCGGGGAGCTGTTTTTT.